This T cell receptor beta chain was found in a study of shared clonotypes between healthy human individuals. Study-wide findings and caveats: Sampling included only blood; tissue repertoires likely differ.

About this clone itself: The antigen remains unidentified.

In the naive CD8 group, cells lacked CD45RO and were positively selected for CCR7, so terminally differentiated effector memory CD45RA+ cells were left out. There were only Caucasian adults among the donors, and all lived in Nashville, Tennessee. Trimming at V came to 0 bases and at J to 4 bases, leaving 8 bases not matched to a gene. Per germline, CDR1 MGHRA and CDR2 YSYEKL. This CDR3 spans 18 amino acids. The table came from immunoSEQ multiplex PCR; TCRdb's copy has only in-frame clones and leaves some out. The repertoire has roughly 2 million clones, around 96% of them found once; the top ten carry 0.85% to 1.3%.

Material: naive CD8+ T cells sorted from blood. The V call is TRBV4-1, the J call TRBJ2-3, with 12 bases fitting TRBD2. This clonotype was obtained from a man aged 18 to 30 in good health. For the CDR3, the DNA is TGCGCCAGCAGCCAAGATTTCCTAGCGGGGGGGCACGCAGATACGCAGTATTTT. Its protein is CASSQDFLAGGHADTQYF.